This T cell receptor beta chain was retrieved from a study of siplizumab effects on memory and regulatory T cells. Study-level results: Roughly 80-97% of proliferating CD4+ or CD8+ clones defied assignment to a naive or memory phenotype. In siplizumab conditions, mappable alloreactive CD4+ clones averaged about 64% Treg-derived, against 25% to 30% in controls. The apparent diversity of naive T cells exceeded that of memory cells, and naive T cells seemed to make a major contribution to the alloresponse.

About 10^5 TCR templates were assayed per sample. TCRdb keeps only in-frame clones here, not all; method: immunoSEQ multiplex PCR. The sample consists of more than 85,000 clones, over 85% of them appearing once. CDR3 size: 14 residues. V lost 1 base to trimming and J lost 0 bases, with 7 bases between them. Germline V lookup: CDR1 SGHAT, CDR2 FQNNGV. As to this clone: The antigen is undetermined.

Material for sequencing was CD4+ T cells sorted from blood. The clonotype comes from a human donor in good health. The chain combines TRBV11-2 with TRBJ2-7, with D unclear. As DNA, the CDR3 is TGTGCCAGCAGCTTAGGGATAGCCTCCTACGAGCAGTACTTC. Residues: CASSLGIASYEQYF.